The present TCR beta chain was sequenced within a study of sequential checkpoint blockade in melanoma. Treatment indicated: randomized to nivolumab then ipilimumab (arm A) or the reverse (arm B). Data came from immunoSEQ multiplex PCR; TCRdb stores just in-frame clones and leaves some out. Of about 17,000 clones in the sample, around two thirds were seen once. This clonotype was obtained from a human donor with melanoma. The sample here was CD8+ T cells sorted from blood (inferred from file names), taken from a patient given nivolumab and ipilimumab in sequence.

CDR3 in DNA: TGCGCCAGCAGCCAATTGGGGCTTGACTATGGCTACACCTTC. Protein product: CASSQLGLDYGYTF. The chain recombines TRBV4-1 with TRBJ1-2; D may be TRBD1 (5 bases). This CDR3 is 14 amino acids long. With 2 bases removed from V and 3 bases from J, the gap between germline ends came to 10 bases. Germline loops: CDR1 MGHRA, CDR2 YSYEKL.